The entry that follows covers one TCR beta chain sequence. Its antigen is unidentified. The length of the CDR3 is 12 residues. V shed 3 bases and J shed 5 bases, with 6 bases lying between them. Germline assignment: CDR1 ENHRY and CDR2 SYGVKD. The data belong to a study of long-term antiretroviral therapy in people with HIV. The study's findings and limits: Relative to control repertoires, HIV repertoires exhibited narrower CDR3 length ranges. Blood sampling spanned 2004 to 2017, possibly under older ART regimens.

Sequencing used immunoSEQ v3.0 at survey level. The protocol was immunoSEQ multiplex PCR, while the TCRdb copy is restricted to in-frame clones and leaves out a portion. Here the sample spans 15,000 to 20,000 clones, about 80% being singletons. The V call is TRBV10-3, the J call TRBJ2-3; D gene ambiguous. This specimen was unsorted PBMCs, taken 0.5 years before starting antiretroviral therapy. The TCR sequence derives from a woman aged 50 to 60 with HIV. The CDR3 region is CAISDDGDTQYF. The CDR3 nucleotides read TGTGCCATCAGTGACGACGGAGATACGCAGTATTTT.